Below, one T cell receptor (beta chain) is given with its context. Its antigen is still unknown. The sample comes from a study of CD8 T cells in Susac syndrome. The CDR3 sequence is 16 residues long. The V end was cut by 0 bases, the J end by 2 bases, with 16 bases between. Germline V CDR1 and CDR2: DFQATT, SNEGSKA (reference sequence). Reverse transcription of 0.5 to 1 ug RNA was performed with random hexamers. One entry per CDR3 protein, called by TCRdb with MiXCR from the immunoSEQ multiplex PCR reads. The table shows roughly 110,000 distinct CDR3 sequences, with roughly 95% occurring only once. CD8+ and CD4+ T cells were negatively isolated; TEMRA cells were FACS-enriched. Study-wide results and limits: Susac syndrome CD8+ repertoires were clonally expanded, most strongly in CD8+ TEMRA cells. In total CD8+ repertoires, 15 to 20 Susac-specific public clones were found, and several in CD8+ TEMRA repertoires.

The sample taken for sequencing was CD8+ T cells from PBMCs. This TCR came from a human donor with Susac syndrome. The chain employs TRBV20-1 and TRBJ1-2; D perhaps matches TRBD1 (5 bases). The CDR3 sequence is CSARDQEGPKNYGYTF. CDR3 bases: TGCAGTGCTAGAGATCAGGAGGGGCCGAAAAACTATGGCTACACCTTC.